Listed below are T cell receptor beta chains from one sample, sequenced in a study of blood T cell repertoires in COVID-19. Libraries were prepared by immunoSEQ multiplex PCR; TCRdb keeps only in-frame clonotypes and omits some of them. The table lists hundreds of thousands of clones, 86% of them singletons. What was sequenced was peripheral blood. The receptors come from a woman under 40 with active or convalescent COVID-19. Both conserved end residues are part of each CDR3. Fields, in order: D gene, V gene, J gene, clone size, CDR3 DNA, CDR3 protein. D genes are given only for firm matches. Only part of the rows carry a size: once, few, many, or a class if the clone is expanded.

d_gene: TRBD2
v_gene: TRBV27
j_gene: TRBJ2-1
abundance: NA
CDR3nt: TGTGCCAGCAGTTTATTGGCTAGCGGGGCCTCCTACAATGAGCAGTTCTTC
CDR3aa: CASSLLASGASYNEQFF

d_gene: TRBD1
v_gene: TRBV5-1
j_gene: TRBJ2-7
abundance: NA
CDR3nt: TGCGCCAGCAGCGTCCGGGACAGGGCCTACGAGCAGTACTTC
CDR3aa: CASSVRDRAYEQYF

d_gene: NA
v_gene: TRBV19
j_gene: TRBJ2-7
abundance: NA
CDR3nt: TGTGCCAGTAGTAGAGGTGCGGGCGGCTACGAGCAGTACTTC
CDR3aa: CASSRGAGGYEQYF

d_gene: NA
v_gene: TRBV6-5
j_gene: TRBJ1-1
abundance: few
CDR3nt: TGTGCCAGCAGTTACTCGGGACACTTGAACACTGAAGCTTTCTTT
CDR3aa: CASSYSGHLNTEAFF

d_gene: NA
v_gene: TRBV27
j_gene: TRBJ1-1
abundance: NA
CDR3nt: TGTGCCAGCAGGCGGGGTAGCGACACTGAAGCTTTCTTT
CDR3aa: CASRRGSDTEAFF

d_gene: TRBD2
v_gene: TRBV7-2
j_gene: TRBJ2-1
abundance: NA
CDR3nt: TGTGCCAGCAGCTTATTTCTGGCTAGCGGGATATACAATGAGCAGTTCTTC
CDR3aa: CASSLFLASGIYNEQFF

d_gene: NA
v_gene: TRBV11-2
j_gene: TRBJ2-5
abundance: NA
CDR3nt: TGTGCCAGCAGCCCCCCAGGACTTTTGACCGAGACCCAGTACTTC
CDR3aa: CASSPPGLLTETQYF

d_gene: TRBD1
v_gene: TRBV5-8
j_gene: TRBJ2-4
abundance: few
CDR3nt: TGTGCCAGCAGCTTGTCAGGGGGCGTAAACATTCAGTACTTC
CDR3aa: CASSLSGGVNIQYF

d_gene: NA
v_gene: TRBV12-3/TRBV12-4
j_gene: TRBJ1-6
abundance: NA
CDR3nt: TGTGCCAGTTGGACACGGGGGTATTCACCCCTCCACTTT
CDR3aa: CASWTRGYSPLHF

d_gene: NA
v_gene: TRBV7-8
j_gene: TRBJ1-2
abundance: NA
CDR3nt: TGTGCCAGCAGCTTATCTCAGGGGAACTATGGCTACACCTTC
CDR3aa: CASSLSQGNYGYTF

d_gene: NA
v_gene: TRBV5-1
j_gene: TRBJ1-2
abundance: NA
CDR3nt: TGCGCCAGCAGCCCCGGGGACATCTCTAACTATGGCTACACCTTC
CDR3aa: CASSPGDISNYGYTF

d_gene: NA
v_gene: TRBV29-1
j_gene: TRBJ2-7
abundance: NA
CDR3nt: TGCAGCGCGCAGGACTTGGACTACGAGCAGTACTTC
CDR3aa: CSAQDLDYEQYF

d_gene: TRBD1
v_gene: TRBV5-6
j_gene: TRBJ1-5
abundance: NA
CDR3nt: TGTGCCAGCAGCTTTACAGGGGTGAATCAGCCCCAGCATTTT
CDR3aa: CASSFTGVNQPQHF

d_gene: NA
v_gene: TRBV7-2
j_gene: TRBJ2-2
abundance: NA
CDR3nt: TGTGCCAGCAGTAGAGGGATCCCGAACACCGGGGAGCTGTTTTTT
CDR3aa: CASSRGIPNTGELFF

d_gene: TRBD1
v_gene: TRBV18
j_gene: TRBJ2-1
abundance: NA
CDR3nt: TGTGCCAGCTCACCACGGGGGACAGGAAATTCCTACAATGAGCAGTTCTTC
CDR3aa: CASSPRGTGNSYNEQFF

d_gene: NA
v_gene: TRBV13
j_gene: TRBJ1-3
abundance: few
CDR3nt: TGTGCCAGCAGCTCCCCCCGCTGGGCTCATGGAAACACCATATATTTT
CDR3aa: CASSSPRWAHGNTIYF

d_gene: NA
v_gene: TRBV2
j_gene: TRBJ1-1
abundance: NA
CDR3nt: TGTGCCGGAAAAGGGGGGGGAACTGAAGCTTTCTTT
CDR3aa: CAGKGGGTEAFF

d_gene: NA
v_gene: TRBV12-3/TRBV12-4
j_gene: TRBJ1-1
abundance: NA
CDR3nt: TGTGCCAGCAGTAATCAGGTAACTGAAGCTTTCTTT
CDR3aa: CASSNQVTEAFF

d_gene: TRBD2
v_gene: TRBV5-5
j_gene: TRBJ2-5
abundance: NA
CDR3nt: TGTGCCAGCAGCTCGATGGCAGCGGGGCTGGTAGACACCCAGTACTTC
CDR3aa: CASSSMAAGLVDTQYF

d_gene: NA
v_gene: TRBV7-2
j_gene: TRBJ1-1
abundance: NA
CDR3nt: TGTGCCAGCAGCTTAATGCCGGACACTGAAGCTTTCTTT
CDR3aa: CASSLMPDTEAFF

d_gene: NA
v_gene: TRBV4-1
j_gene: TRBJ1-3
abundance: few
CDR3nt: TGCGCCAGCAGCCAAGACAGTTACTACTCTGGAAACACCATATATTTT
CDR3aa: CASSQDSYYSGNTIYF

d_gene: TRBD1
v_gene: TRBV6-5
j_gene: TRBJ1-2
abundance: once
CDR3nt: TGTGCCAGCAGTCCTACCGGGACAGGCTATGGCTACACCTTC
CDR3aa: CASSPTGTGYGYTF

d_gene: TRBD2
v_gene: TRBV7-7
j_gene: TRBJ2-1
abundance: NA
CDR3nt: TGTGCCAGCAGCCCTAAACTAGCGGGAGTACTAAATGAGCAGTTCTTC
CDR3aa: CASSPKLAGVLNEQFF

d_gene: NA
v_gene: TRBV21-1
j_gene: TRBJ1-2
abundance: once
CDR3nt: TGTGCCAGCAGCAAGGGAGGCGGGTATGGCTACACCTTC
CDR3aa: CASSKGGGYGYTF

d_gene: NA
v_gene: TRBV7-8
j_gene: TRBJ2-7
abundance: NA
CDR3nt: TGTGCCAGCAGCCGGGACACCCTCTACGAGCAGTACTTC
CDR3aa: CASSRDTLYEQYF

d_gene: TRBD1
v_gene: TRBV4-1
j_gene: TRBJ1-4
abundance: once
CDR3nt: TGCGCCAGCAGCCCGCTCACCGGGGGACAGGGTGATGAAAAACTGTTTTTT
CDR3aa: CASSPLTGGQGDEKLFF

d_gene: TRBD2
v_gene: TRBV4-1
j_gene: TRBJ2-5
abundance: NA
CDR3nt: TGCGCCAGCAGCCAGGAGGGTAGGACTAGCGGAGCTGGGGAGACCCAGTACTTC
CDR3aa: CASSQEGRTSGAGETQYF

d_gene: NA
v_gene: TRBV5-4
j_gene: TRBJ2-5
abundance: once
CDR3nt: TGTGCCAGCAGCTTGGATGGGGCTCCCGGGGAGACCCAGTACTTC
CDR3aa: CASSLDGAPGETQYF

d_gene: NA
v_gene: TRBV2
j_gene: TRBJ2-4
abundance: NA
CDR3nt: TGTGCCAGCAGTGGTCAGGGAATTCCAAACATTCAGTACTTC
CDR3aa: CASSGQGIPNIQYF

d_gene: NA
v_gene: TRBV6-4
j_gene: TRBJ1-2
abundance: NA
CDR3nt: TGTGCCAGCAGTGACCCAGGCCGCGGGATCTATGGCTACACCTTC
CDR3aa: CASSDPGRGIYGYTF

d_gene: NA
v_gene: TRBV2
j_gene: TRBJ1-2
abundance: NA
CDR3nt: TGTGCCAGCAGCCCCGGGATTAACTATGGCTACACCTTC
CDR3aa: CASSPGINYGYTF

d_gene: NA
v_gene: TRBV2
j_gene: TRBJ1-2
abundance: NA
CDR3nt: TGTGCCAGCAACCAACAGGGCTACTATGGCTACACCTTC
CDR3aa: CASNQQGYYGYTF

d_gene: NA
v_gene: TRBV4-1
j_gene: TRBJ1-4
abundance: NA
CDR3nt: TGCGCCAGCAGCCTTTATACAGGGTTTTACGGTGAAAAACTGTTTTTT
CDR3aa: CASSLYTGFYGEKLFF

d_gene: TRBD1
v_gene: TRBV7-8
j_gene: TRBJ1-3
abundance: NA
CDR3nt: TGTGCCAGCAGCCAGGACAGGGGAAACACCATATATTTT
CDR3aa: CASSQDRGNTIYF

d_gene: NA
v_gene: TRBV6-5
j_gene: TRBJ1-1
abundance: NA
CDR3nt: TGTGCCAGCAGTTACTCGGGAGGGGGAATGAACACTGAAGCTTTCTTT
CDR3aa: CASSYSGGGMNTEAFF

d_gene: NA
v_gene: TRBV10-3
j_gene: TRBJ1-1
abundance: NA
CDR3nt: TGTGCCATCAGTGACCCGGAGGAGGGGATTCTAGAAGCTTTCTTT
CDR3aa: CAISDPEEGILEAFF

d_gene: TRBD1
v_gene: TRBV6-5
j_gene: TRBJ2-2
abundance: NA
CDR3nt: TGTGCCAGCGACGGGACAGGTTCCGGGGAGCTGTTTTTT
CDR3aa: CASDGTGSGELFF

d_gene: NA
v_gene: TRBV3-1/TRBV3-2
j_gene: TRBJ2-7
abundance: NA
CDR3nt: TGTGCCAGCAGCCAAGATCGGGGAGTCTACGAGCAGTACTTC
CDR3aa: CASSQDRGVYEQYF

d_gene: NA
v_gene: TRBV9
j_gene: TRBJ2-7
abundance: NA
CDR3nt: TGTGCCAGCAGCGTAGGTTCAGGCTTACCCCATGGGCAGTACTTC
CDR3aa: CASSVGSGLPHGQYF

d_gene: TRBD2
v_gene: TRBV10-3
j_gene: TRBJ2-1
abundance: NA
CDR3nt: TGTGCCATTCTAGCGGGAGGGCCAAATGAGCAGTTCTTC
CDR3aa: CAILAGGPNEQFF

d_gene: TRBD1
v_gene: TRBV19
j_gene: TRBJ1-1
abundance: NA
CDR3nt: TGTGCCAGTAGTCTCTCGTCGGGACAGGGGGCGGGTAACACTGAAGCTTTCTTT
CDR3aa: CASSLSSGQGAGNTEAFF

d_gene: TRBD2
v_gene: TRBV7-6
j_gene: TRBJ2-1
abundance: NA
CDR3nt: TGTGCCAGCAGCCTCGGGACTAGCGGGGGGCATGAGCAGTTCTTC
CDR3aa: CASSLGTSGGHEQFF

d_gene: TRBD2
v_gene: TRBV5-4
j_gene: TRBJ2-2
abundance: NA
CDR3nt: TGTGCCAGCAGCCCTGGACTAGCGGGAAACACCGGGGAGCTGTTTTTT
CDR3aa: CASSPGLAGNTGELFF

d_gene: TRBD2
v_gene: TRBV10-1
j_gene: TRBJ2-5
abundance: NA
CDR3nt: TGCGCCAGCAGTGAGGGTAGCGGGAACCAAGAGACCCAGTACTTC
CDR3aa: CASSEGSGNQETQYF

d_gene: TRBD1
v_gene: TRBV5-1
j_gene: TRBJ2-2
abundance: few
CDR3nt: TGCGCCAGCAGCTATCGGACAGGGGGCAGCGGGGAGCTGTTTTTT
CDR3aa: CASSYRTGGSGELFF

d_gene: NA
v_gene: TRBV10-1
j_gene: TRBJ2-2
abundance: once
CDR3nt: TGCGCCAGCTCAGGGGGGAGGAACACCGGGGAGCTGTTTTTT
CDR3aa: CASSGGRNTGELFF

d_gene: NA
v_gene: TRBV2
j_gene: TRBJ1-2
abundance: NA
CDR3nt: TGTGCCAGCAGTGAACAGGGCTATGGCTACACCTTC
CDR3aa: CASSEQGYGYTF

d_gene: NA
v_gene: TRBV7-2
j_gene: TRBJ2-7
abundance: NA
CDR3nt: TGTGCCAGCAGCCCTCCTCCCCCCTACGAGCAGTACTTC
CDR3aa: CASSPPPPYEQYF

d_gene: NA
v_gene: TRBV4-1
j_gene: TRBJ1-5
abundance: NA
CDR3nt: TGCGCCAGCAGCCAAGATGGCCAGTACAATCAGCCCCAGCATTTT
CDR3aa: CASSQDGQYNQPQHF

d_gene: NA
v_gene: TRBV5-6
j_gene: TRBJ1-1
abundance: NA
CDR3nt: TGTGCCAGCAGACCCCTGATAAGGACAGAAAGTCAGGCTTTCTTT
CDR3aa: CASRPLIRTESQAFF

d_gene: NA
v_gene: TRBV2
j_gene: TRBJ2-1
abundance: NA
CDR3nt: TGTGCCAGCAGTTCTCTCAGGGACATGCCCTACAATGAGCAGTTCTTC
CDR3aa: CASSSLRDMPYNEQFF

d_gene: TRBD1
v_gene: TRBV5-1
j_gene: TRBJ1-2
abundance: NA
CDR3nt: TGCGCCAGCAGCTTGACAGGGGACGGCTATGGCTACACCTTC
CDR3aa: CASSLTGDGYGYTF

d_gene: TRBD1
v_gene: TRBV4-1
j_gene: TRBJ2-7
abundance: NA
CDR3nt: TGCGCCAGCAGCCCGGAGGCGGGACAGGGCCGATCCGAGCAGTACTTC
CDR3aa: CASSPEAGQGRSEQYF

d_gene: NA
v_gene: TRBV21-1
j_gene: TRBJ1-5
abundance: NA
CDR3nt: TGTGCCAGCAGCAAAGCCAACTATAGCAATCAGCCCCAGCATTTT
CDR3aa: CASSKANYSNQPQHF

d_gene: NA
v_gene: TRBV4-1
j_gene: TRBJ2-5
abundance: once
CDR3nt: TGCGCCAGCAGCCAAGATTGGGTCGGAGTGCAAGAGACCCAGTACTTC
CDR3aa: CASSQDWVGVQETQYF

d_gene: TRBD1
v_gene: TRBV20-1
j_gene: TRBJ1-1
abundance: NA
CDR3nt: TGCAGTGCTAGTGGAGCAGGGGGTTTGCGAACTGAAGCTTTCTTT
CDR3aa: CSASGAGGLRTEAFF

d_gene: TRBD1
v_gene: TRBV11-2
j_gene: TRBJ2-1
abundance: NA
CDR3nt: TGTGCCAGCAGCTTAGGGACAGGGTCCGACAATGAGCAGTTCTTC
CDR3aa: CASSLGTGSDNEQFF

d_gene: TRBD1
v_gene: TRBV25-1
j_gene: TRBJ2-1
abundance: NA
CDR3nt: TGTGCCAGCAGTGGGGCAGCCGGACAGGGGAACTACAATGAGCAGTTCTTC
CDR3aa: CASSGAAGQGNYNEQFF

d_gene: NA
v_gene: TRBV19
j_gene: TRBJ1-1
abundance: NA
CDR3nt: TGTGCCAGTGGACGACAGGCCATGAACACTGAAGCTTTCTTT
CDR3aa: CASGRQAMNTEAFF